The entry below describes one TCR beta chain. As yet, its antigen is unknown. These data belong to a study of shared clonotypes between healthy human individuals. Study-wide findings and caveats: An expected dependence of interdonor clonotype sharing on sequencing depth was noted.

The assay was run at deep level. In the original analysis: Quality scores were absent from the junction-only immunoSEQ sequences, so filtering differed. Generated by immunoSEQ multiplex PCR, the TCRdb table keeps only in-frame clones and is missing some. V, J and clone size are taken as reported in that table, and D and trimming were inferred from the DNA itself. The repertoire consists of around 500,000 clones, with roughly 78% occurring once and the leading ten covering approximately 12%. Germline values: CDR1 MDHEN, CDR2 SYDVKM. The CDR3 runs 16 residues. The V and J ends lost 5 bases and 3 bases, in that order; junction bases with no gene match: 13.

The chain uses TRBV28 and TRBJ2-7; 7 bases are a match to TRBD1. The TCR originated in a woman between 40 and 55 years old in good health. Some clones in this sample may be carry-over from other donors' samples. Specimen: PBMCs. The CDR3 coding sequence is TGTGCCAGCAGTCCACGTGGGGACAGCCGATACTACGAGCAGTACTTC. It specifies CASSPRGDSRYYEQYF.